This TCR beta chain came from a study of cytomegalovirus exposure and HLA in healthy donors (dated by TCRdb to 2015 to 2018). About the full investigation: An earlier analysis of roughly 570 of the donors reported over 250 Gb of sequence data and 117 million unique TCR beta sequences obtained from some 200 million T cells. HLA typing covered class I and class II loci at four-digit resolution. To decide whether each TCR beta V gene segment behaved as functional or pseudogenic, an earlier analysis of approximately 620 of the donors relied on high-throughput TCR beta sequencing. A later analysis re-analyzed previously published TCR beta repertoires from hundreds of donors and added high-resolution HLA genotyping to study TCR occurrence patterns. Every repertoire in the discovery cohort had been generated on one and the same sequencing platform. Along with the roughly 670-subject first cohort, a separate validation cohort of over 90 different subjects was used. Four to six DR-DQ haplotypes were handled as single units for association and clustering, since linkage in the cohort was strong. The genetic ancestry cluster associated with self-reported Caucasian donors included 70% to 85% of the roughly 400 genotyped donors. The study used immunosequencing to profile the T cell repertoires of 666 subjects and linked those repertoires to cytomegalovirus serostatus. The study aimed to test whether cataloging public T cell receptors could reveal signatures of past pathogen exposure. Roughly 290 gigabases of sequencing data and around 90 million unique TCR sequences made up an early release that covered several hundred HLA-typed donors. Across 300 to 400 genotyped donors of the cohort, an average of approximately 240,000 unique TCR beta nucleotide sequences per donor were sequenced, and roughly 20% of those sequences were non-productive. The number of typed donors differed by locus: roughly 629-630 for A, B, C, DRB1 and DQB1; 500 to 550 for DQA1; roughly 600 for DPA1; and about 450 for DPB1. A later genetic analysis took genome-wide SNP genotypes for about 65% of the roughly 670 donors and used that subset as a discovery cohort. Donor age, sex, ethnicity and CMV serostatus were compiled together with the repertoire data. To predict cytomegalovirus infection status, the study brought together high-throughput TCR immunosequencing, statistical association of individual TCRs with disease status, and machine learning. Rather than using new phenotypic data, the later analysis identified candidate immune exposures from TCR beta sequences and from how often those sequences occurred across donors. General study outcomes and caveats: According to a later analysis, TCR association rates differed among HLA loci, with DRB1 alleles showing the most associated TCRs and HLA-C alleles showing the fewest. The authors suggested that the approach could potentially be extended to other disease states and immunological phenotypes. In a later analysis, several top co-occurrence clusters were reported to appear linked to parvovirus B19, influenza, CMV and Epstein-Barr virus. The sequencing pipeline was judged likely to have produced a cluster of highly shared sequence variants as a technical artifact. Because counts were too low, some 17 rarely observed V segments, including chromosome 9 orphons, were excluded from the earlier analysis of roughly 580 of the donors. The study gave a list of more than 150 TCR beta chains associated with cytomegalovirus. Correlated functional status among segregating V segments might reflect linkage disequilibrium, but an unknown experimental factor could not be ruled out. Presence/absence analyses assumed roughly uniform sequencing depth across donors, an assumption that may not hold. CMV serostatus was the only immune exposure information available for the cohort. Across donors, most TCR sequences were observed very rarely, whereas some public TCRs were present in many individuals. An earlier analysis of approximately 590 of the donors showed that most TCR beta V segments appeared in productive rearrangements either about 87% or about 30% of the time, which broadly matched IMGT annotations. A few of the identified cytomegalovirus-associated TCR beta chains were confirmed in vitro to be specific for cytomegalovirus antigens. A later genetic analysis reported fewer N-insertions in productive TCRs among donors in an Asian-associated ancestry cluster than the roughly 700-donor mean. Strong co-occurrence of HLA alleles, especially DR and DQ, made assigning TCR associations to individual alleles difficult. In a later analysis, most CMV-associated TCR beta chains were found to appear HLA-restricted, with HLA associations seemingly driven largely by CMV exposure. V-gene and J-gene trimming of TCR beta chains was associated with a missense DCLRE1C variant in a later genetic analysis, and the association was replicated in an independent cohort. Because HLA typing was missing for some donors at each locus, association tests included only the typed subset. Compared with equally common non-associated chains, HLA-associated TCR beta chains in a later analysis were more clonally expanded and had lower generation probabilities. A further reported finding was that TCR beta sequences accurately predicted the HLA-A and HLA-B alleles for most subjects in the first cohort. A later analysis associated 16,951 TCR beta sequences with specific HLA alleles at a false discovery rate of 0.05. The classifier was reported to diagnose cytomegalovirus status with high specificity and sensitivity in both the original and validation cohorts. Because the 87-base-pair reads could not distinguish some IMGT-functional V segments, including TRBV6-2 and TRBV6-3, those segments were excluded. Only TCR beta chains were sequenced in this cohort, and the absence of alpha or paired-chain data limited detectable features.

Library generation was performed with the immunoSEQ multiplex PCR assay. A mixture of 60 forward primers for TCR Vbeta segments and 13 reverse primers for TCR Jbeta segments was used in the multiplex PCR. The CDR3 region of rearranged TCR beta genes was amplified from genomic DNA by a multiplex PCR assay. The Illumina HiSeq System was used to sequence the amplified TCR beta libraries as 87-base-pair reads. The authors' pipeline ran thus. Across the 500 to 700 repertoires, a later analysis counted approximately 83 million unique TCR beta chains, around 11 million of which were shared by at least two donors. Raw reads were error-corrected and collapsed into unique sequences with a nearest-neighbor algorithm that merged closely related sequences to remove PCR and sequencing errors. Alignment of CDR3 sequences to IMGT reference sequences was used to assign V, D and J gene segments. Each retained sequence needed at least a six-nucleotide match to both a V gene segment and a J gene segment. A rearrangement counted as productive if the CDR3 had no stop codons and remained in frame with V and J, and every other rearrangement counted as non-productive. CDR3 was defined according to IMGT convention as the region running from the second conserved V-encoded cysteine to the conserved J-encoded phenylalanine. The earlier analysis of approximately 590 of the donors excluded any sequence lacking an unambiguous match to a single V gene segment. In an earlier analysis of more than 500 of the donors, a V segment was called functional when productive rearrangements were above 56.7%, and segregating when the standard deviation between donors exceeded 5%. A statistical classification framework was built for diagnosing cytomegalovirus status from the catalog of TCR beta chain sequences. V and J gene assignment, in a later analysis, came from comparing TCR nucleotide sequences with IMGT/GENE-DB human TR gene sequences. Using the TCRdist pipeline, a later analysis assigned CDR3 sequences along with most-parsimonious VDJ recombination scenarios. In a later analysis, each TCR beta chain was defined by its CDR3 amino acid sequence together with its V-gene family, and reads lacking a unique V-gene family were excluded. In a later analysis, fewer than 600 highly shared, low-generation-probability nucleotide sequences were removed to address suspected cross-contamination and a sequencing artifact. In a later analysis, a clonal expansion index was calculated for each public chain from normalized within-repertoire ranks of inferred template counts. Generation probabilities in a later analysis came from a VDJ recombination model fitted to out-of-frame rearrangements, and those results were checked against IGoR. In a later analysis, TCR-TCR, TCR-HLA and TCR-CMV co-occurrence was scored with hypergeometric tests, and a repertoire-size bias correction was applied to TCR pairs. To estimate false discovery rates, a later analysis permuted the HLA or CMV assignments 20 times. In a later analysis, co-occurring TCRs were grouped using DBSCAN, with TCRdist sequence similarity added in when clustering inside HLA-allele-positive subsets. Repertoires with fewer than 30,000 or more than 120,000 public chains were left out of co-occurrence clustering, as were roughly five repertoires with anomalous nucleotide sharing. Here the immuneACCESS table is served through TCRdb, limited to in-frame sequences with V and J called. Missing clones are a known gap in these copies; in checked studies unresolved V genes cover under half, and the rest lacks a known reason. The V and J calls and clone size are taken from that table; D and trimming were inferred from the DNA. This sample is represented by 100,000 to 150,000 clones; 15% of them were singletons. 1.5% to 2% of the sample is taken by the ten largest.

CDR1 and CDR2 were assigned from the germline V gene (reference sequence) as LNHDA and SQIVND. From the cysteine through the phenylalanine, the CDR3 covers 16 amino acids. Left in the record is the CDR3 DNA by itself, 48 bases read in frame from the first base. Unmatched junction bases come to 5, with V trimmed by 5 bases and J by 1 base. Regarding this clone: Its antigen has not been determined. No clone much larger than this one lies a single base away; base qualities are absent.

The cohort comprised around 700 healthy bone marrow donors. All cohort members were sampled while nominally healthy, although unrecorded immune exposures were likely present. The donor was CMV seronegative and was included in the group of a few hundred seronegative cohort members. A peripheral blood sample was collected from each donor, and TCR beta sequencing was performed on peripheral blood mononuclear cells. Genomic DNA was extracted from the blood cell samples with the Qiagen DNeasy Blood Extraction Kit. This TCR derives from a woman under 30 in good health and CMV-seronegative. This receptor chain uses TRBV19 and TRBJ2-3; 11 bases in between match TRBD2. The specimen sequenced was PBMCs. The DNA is TGTGCCAGTAGTCCTACGACTAGCGGGGGCACAGATACGCAGTATTTT. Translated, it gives CASSPTTSGGTDTQYF.